A selection of T cell receptor beta chains follows, all from one sample in a study of identical twins. From the 5' RACE reads, TCRdb called clonotypes with MiXCR, one entry per CDR3 protein. The repertoire has 280,000 or so distinct CDR3 sequences, roughly 8.6% of them found once; the top ten carry more than 2%. These data also formed part of another study, on yellow fever vaccine responses in identical twins.

Sequences were obtained from memory (CD45RO+) T cells sorted from blood. These receptors were taken from a woman under 30 in good health. CDR3s include the opening cysteine and the closing phenylalanine or tryptophan. Each record gives: J gene, D gene, V gene, clone size, CDR3 protein, CDR3 DNA. A D gene is named only where the DNA matches it firmly. A clone size is listed for some rows: how often the clone was seen (once, few, many), or a class if it is expanded.

>TRBJ1-1|-|TRBV20-1|-
CSARERLSEGAFF
TGCAGTGCTAGAGAGCGCCTTTCGGAGGGGGCTTTCTTT
>TRBJ2-1|TRBD2|TRBV4-2|-
CASSQDGAGGPNEQFF
TGTGCCAGCAGCCAAGATGGAGCGGGAGGGCCTAATGAGCAGTTCTTC
>TRBJ2-3|-|TRBV6-5|many
CASSYSIRGVSTDTQYF
TGTGCCAGCAGTTACTCTATCAGAGGGGTTAGCACAGATACGCAGTATTTT
>TRBJ1-2|-|TRBV28|few
CASSATGSNYGYTF
TGTGCCAGCAGTGCCACTGGGTCCAACTATGGCTACACCTTC
>TRBJ2-1|-|TRBV4-1|many
CASSHYSASYNEQFF
TGCGCCAGCAGCCATTATAGTGCATCCTACAATGAGCAGTTCTTC
>TRBJ2-4|-|TRBV7-6|-
CASSLGSGGRAKNIQYF
TGTGCCAGCAGCTTAGGTTCTGGGGGACGGGCCAAAAACATTCAGTACTTC
>TRBJ2-5|TRBD2|TRBV2|few
CASSQRGIQETQYF
TGTGCCAGCAGCCAGCGGGGGATACAAGAGACCCAGTACTTC
>TRBJ2-4|-|TRBV7-2|-
CASSLQAGNIQYF
TGTGCCAGCAGCTTACAGGCGGGGAACATTCAGTACTTC
>TRBJ2-7|TRBD1|TRBV28|-
CASSLYRDRGLYEQYF
TGTGCCAGCAGTTTATATCGGGACAGGGGCCTCTACGAGCAGTACTTC
>TRBJ2-7|-|TRBV10-3|many
CAISEHYEQYF
TGTGCCATCAGTGAGCACTACGAGCAGTACTTC
>TRBJ2-7|-|TRBV5-5|many
CASSLDRYYEQYF
TGTGCCAGCAGCTTGGACAGATACTACGAGCAGTACTTC
>TRBJ2-3|-|TRBV6-6|-
CASSYLEADTQYF
TGTGCCAGCAGTTACCTGGAGGCAGATACGCAGTATTTT
>TRBJ1-5|-|TRBV7-8|-
CASSPERGFGNQPQHF
TGTGCCAGCAGCCCAGAAAGGGGTTTTGGCAATCAGCCCCAGCATTTT
>TRBJ1-4|-|TRBV11-2|few
CASSSTEGRNEKLFF
TGTGCCAGCAGCTCCACTGAGGGGCGAAATGAAAAACTGTTTTTT
>TRBJ2-1|-|TRBV5-1|many
CASSLGAGATLNEQFF
TGCGCCAGCAGCTTGGGGGCGGGGGCCACCCTCAATGAGCAGTTCTTC
>TRBJ1-2|-|TRBV3-1|-
CASTKQVPWTPYGYTF
TGTGCCAGCACCAAGCAGGTCCCTTGGACACCGTATGGCTACACCTTC
>TRBJ1-3|-|TRBV4-1|few
CASSQLGFSGNTIYF
TGCGCCAGCAGCCAATTAGGATTCTCTGGAAACACCATATATTTT
>TRBJ2-3|TRBD2|TRBV7-2|few
CASSPRTSGTSTDTQYF
TGTGCCAGCAGCCCCCGGACTAGCGGGACAAGCACAGATACGCAGTATTTT
>TRBJ2-5|-|TRBV4-2|many
CASSQGLGEETQYF
TGTGCCAGCAGCCAAGGCCTGGGAGAGGAGACCCAGTACTTC
>TRBJ1-3|TRBD1|TRBV3-1|few
CASSPTGGWDGNTIYF
TGTGCCAGCAGCCCGACAGGGGGCTGGGATGGAAACACCATATATTTT
>TRBJ1-1|TRBD1|TRBV27|-
CASSLRQGRDTEAFF
TGTGCCAGCAGTTTGCGACAGGGTCGGGACACTGAAGCTTTCTTT
>TRBJ1-6|TRBD1|TRBV7-9|many
CASSQDRGPSVSPLHF
TGTGCCAGCAGCCAGGACAGGGGGCCTTCGGTTTCACCCCTCCACTTT
>TRBJ1-4|TRBD1|TRBV5-1|many
CASSSGQGKDEKLFF
TGCGCCAGCAGCTCCGGACAGGGCAAAGATGAAAAACTGTTTTTT
>TRBJ2-1|-|TRBV20-1|-
CSARELDWDNEQFF
TGCAGTGCTAGAGAATTGGACTGGGACAATGAGCAGTTCTTC
>TRBJ2-1|-|TRBV20-1|many
CSWLDGNEQFF
TGCAGTTGGCTCGACGGCAATGAGCAGTTCTTC
>TRBJ2-3|-|TRBV29-1|-
CSVGGYRMVTDTQYF
TGCAGCGTTGGAGGCTACCGGATGGTTACAGATACGCAGTATTTT
>TRBJ1-1|TRBD1|TRBV28|-
CASRTGEGDTEAFF
TGTGCCAGCAGAACAGGGGAGGGTGACACTGAAGCTTTCTTT
>TRBJ2-3|TRBD2|TRBV14|-
CASSQDRSSGRVSTQYF
TGTGCCAGCAGCCAAGACCGTTCGAGCGGGAGGGTTAGTACGCAGTATTTT